This entry describes one T cell receptor (beta chain). The antigen is unknown. Each sample contained about 0.85-11 million cryopreserved PBMC, thawed before DNA extraction. The data derive from a study of long-term antiretroviral therapy in people with HIV. The run of the v3.0 immunoSEQ assay was at survey level. Clones were sequenced by immunoSEQ multiplex PCR, and TCRdb holds only the in-frame ones, with some missing. The sample comprises under 30,000 clones, over 85% of which are singletons, and approximately 2.2% rests with the top ten. Study outcomes and limitations: The study collected blood between the mid-2000s and the late 2010s, possibly under older ART regimens. Regardless of time point, clones expanded before ART dominated the repertoire.

Germline V gene sequence: CDR1 SGHTA, CDR2 FQGNSA. CDR3 length: 15 amino acids. The V and J ends lost 3 bases and 5 bases, in that order; junction bases with no gene match: 8. This chain links TRBV7-2 with TRBJ1-1; the match to TRBD1 covers 8 bases. This receptor was taken from a woman aged 45 to 65 with HIV. The starting material was unsorted PBMCs, obtained about 4.7 years after starting antiretroviral therapy. CDR3 sequence (DNA): TGTGCCAGCAGCTTTGCAGGGGGCAAGAGGACTGAAGCTTTCTTT. Protein product: CASSFAGGKRTEAFF.